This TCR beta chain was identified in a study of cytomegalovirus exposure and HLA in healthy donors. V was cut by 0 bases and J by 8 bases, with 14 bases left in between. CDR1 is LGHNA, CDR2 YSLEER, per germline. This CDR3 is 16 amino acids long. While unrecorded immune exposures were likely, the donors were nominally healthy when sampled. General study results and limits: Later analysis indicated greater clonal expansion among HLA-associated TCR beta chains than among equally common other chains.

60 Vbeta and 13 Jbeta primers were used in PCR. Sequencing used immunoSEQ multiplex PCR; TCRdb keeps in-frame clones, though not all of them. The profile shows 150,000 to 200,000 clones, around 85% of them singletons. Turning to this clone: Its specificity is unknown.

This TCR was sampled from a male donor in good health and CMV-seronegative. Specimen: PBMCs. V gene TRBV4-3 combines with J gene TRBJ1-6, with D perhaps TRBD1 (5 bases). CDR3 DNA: TGCGCCAGCAGCCAAGATCCAGGGAGGGTGGATTCACCCCTCCACTTT. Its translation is CASSQDPGRVDSPLHF.